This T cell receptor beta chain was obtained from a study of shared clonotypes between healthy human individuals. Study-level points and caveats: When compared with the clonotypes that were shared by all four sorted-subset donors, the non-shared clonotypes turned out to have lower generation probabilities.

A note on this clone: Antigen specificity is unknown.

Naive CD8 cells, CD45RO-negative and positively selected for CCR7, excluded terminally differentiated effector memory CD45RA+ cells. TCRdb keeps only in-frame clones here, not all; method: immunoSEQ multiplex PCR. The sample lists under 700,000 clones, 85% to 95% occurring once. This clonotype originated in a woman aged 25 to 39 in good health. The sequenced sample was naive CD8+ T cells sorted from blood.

The CDR3 here is CATSSGGREMEETQYF. The CDR3 DNA follows: TGTGCCACCAGCAGTGGCGGTCGCGAAATGGAAGAGACCCAGTACTTC. The chain carries TRBV15 and TRBJ2-5; no definite D call. The CDR3 sequence is 16 residues long. In germline, CDR1 is LNHNV, CDR2 YYDKDF (reference sequence). The V and J ends lost 3 bases and 3 bases respectively, with 17 bases between them. Looking up the rest from reference TRBV15 and TRBJ2-5 gives the full variable domain: DAMVIQNPRYQVTQFGKPVTLSCSQTLNHNVMYWYQQKSSQAPKLLFHYYDKDFNNEADTPDNFQSRRPNTSFCFLDIRSPGLGDTAMYLCATSSGGREMEETQYFGPGTRLLVL.